This T cell receptor (beta chain) appears in the sequencing data of a study of CD8 T cells in Susac syndrome. Sequencing of TCR beta was performed on blood CD8+ T cells and on blood CD4+ T cells. RNA amounts of roughly 0.5 to 1 ug underwent reverse transcription with random hexamers. By means of immunoSEQ multiplex PCR, TCR beta CDR3 spanning 54 Vbeta and 13 Jbeta underwent amplification. TCRdb fed the immunoSEQ multiplex PCR reads into MiXCR, producing one record per CDR3 protein. Found here are roughly 120,000 distinct CDR3 sequences, around 96% of them singletons; the top ten hold roughly 0.087%. Sequences were obtained from CD4+ T cells from PBMCs. The source of this sequence is a human donor in good health.

The CDR3 sequence: CSVEDLKQGASYEQYF. The CDR3 DNA follows: TGCAGCGTTGAAGATCTGAAACAAGGGGCGTCCTACGAGCAGTACTTC. The V gene is TRBV29-1, the J gene TRBJ2-7, with a possible D match to TRBD1 (5 bases). V was trimmed by 0 bases and J by 1 base, leaving 16 bases between them. This CDR3 contains 16 residues. Germline-derived CDR1 and CDR2 are SQVTM and ANQGSEA.